Reported below is one T cell receptor (beta chain). Its antigen is not identified. The data were taken from a study of cytomegalovirus exposure and HLA in healthy donors. The PCR had 60 Vbeta and 13 Jbeta primers. Using immunoSEQ multiplex PCR, the repertoire was profiled, and TCRdb retains in-frame clones only, with some absent. The sample lists about 170,000 clones; about 80% were seen once. Trimming took off 3 bases at V and 6 bases at J, with 11 bases between the two ends. There are 13 residues in the CDR3. The germline CDR1 and CDR2 sequences are MDHEN and SYDVKM. The study's findings and limits: HLA restriction was apparent for most CMV-associated TCR beta chains in a later analysis.

The source of this sequence is a woman aged 45-60 years in good health and CMV-seronegative. Sequenced: PBMCs. V usage is TRBV28 and J usage is TRBJ1-1; possibly TRBD1 for D (6 bases). The CDR3 DNA sequence: TGTGCCAGCAGTTTTCAGGGGCGCGCTGAAGCTTTCTTT. It codes for CASSFQGRAEAFF.